These T cell receptor beta chains were read from a single sample in a study of T cell responses to AZD1222 COVID-19 vaccine. The table came from immunoSEQ multiplex PCR; TCRdb's copy has only in-frame clones and leaves some out. The repertoire holds over 100,000 clones, with 85% to 90% as singletons. This specimen consisted of peripheral blood, obtained on day 0 of AZD1222 vaccination. All receptors derive from an adult in good health. Each CDR3 is given with its conserved first and last residue. The D gene is left open where the match is weak. Clone sizes are given selectively: once, few, many, or a class where the clone is expanded.

- | TRBJ1-1 | - | TRBV5-1 | CASSLGTGMVGPYTEAFF | TGCGCCAGCAGCTTGGGAACTGGTATGGTGGGTCCCTACACTGAAGCTTTCTTT
once | TRBJ1-2 | TRBD1 | TRBV5-1 | CASSYTATGGYGYTF | TGCGCCAGCAGCTATACCGCCACAGGGGGCTATGGCTACACCTTC
- | TRBJ1-1 | - | TRBV7-3 | CASSSTTGGTEAFF | TGTGCCAGCAGCTCTACCACAGGCGGGACTGAAGCTTTCTTT
- | TRBJ1-2 | TRBD1 | TRBV11-2 | CASSLAPGQGINYGYTF | TGTGCCAGCAGCTTAGCTCCAGGACAGGGCATTAACTATGGCTACACCTTC
few | TRBJ2-7 | TRBD2 | TRBV15 | CATSRDMMGTTYEQYF | TGTGCCACCAGCAGAGATATGATGGGGACTACCTACGAGCAGTACTTC
- | TRBJ1-1 | - | TRBV11-2 | CASSPIQGWGKAFF | TGTGCCAGCAGCCCAATCCAGGGTTGGGGGAAGGCTTTCTTT
- | TRBJ1-4 | - | TRBV5-5 | CASSLVVGPNEKLFF | TGTGCCAGCAGCTTGGTAGTGGGACCCAATGAAAAACTGTTTTTT
- | TRBJ2-1 | TRBD2 | TRBV9 | CASSARLAGGSEDEQFF | TGTGCCAGCAGCGCCCGGCTAGCGGGGGGCTCCGAGGATGAGCAGTTCTTC
- | TRBJ1-1 | - | TRBV6-4 | CASSDSTEGSTEAFF | TGTGCCAGCAGTGACTCGACGGAGGGGAGCACTGAAGCTTTCTTT
- | TRBJ2-1 | TRBD2 | TRBV19 | CASSTRSSGLYNEQFF | TGTGCCAGTAGCACCCGCTCTAGCGGGCTCTACAATGAGCAGTTCTTC